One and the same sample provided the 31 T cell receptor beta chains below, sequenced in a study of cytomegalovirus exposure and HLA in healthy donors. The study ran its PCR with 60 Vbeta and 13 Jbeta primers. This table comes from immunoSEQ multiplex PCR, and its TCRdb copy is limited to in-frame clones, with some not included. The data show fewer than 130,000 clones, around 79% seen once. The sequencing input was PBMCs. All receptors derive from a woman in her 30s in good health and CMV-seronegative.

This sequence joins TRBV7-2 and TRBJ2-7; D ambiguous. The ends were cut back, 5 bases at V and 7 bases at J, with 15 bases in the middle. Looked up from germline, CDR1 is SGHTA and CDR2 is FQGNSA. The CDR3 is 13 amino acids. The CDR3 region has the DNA TGTGCCAGCAGCACTGACACGTTTAGAGAGCAGTACTTC. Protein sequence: CASSTDTFREQYF.

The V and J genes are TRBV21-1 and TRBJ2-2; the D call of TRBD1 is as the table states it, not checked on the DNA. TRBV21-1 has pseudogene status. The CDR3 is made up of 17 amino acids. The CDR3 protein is CASSKGRNGRNTGELFF. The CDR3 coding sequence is TGTGCCAGCAGCAAAGGTCGTAATGGCAGGAACACCGGGGAGCTGTTTTTT.

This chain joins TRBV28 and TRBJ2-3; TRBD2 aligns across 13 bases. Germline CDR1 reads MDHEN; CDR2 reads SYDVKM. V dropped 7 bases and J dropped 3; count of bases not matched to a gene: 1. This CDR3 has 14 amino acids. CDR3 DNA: TGTGCCAGCATGGGACTAGCGGGAACAGATACGCAGTATTTT. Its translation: CASMGLAGTDTQYF.

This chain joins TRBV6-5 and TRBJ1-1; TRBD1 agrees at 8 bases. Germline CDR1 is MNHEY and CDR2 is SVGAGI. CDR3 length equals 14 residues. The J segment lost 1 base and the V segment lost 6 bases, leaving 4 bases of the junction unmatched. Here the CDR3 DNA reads TGTGCCAGCAGGGGGGGGACAGGGAACACTGAAGCTTTCTTT. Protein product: CASRGGTGNTEAFF.

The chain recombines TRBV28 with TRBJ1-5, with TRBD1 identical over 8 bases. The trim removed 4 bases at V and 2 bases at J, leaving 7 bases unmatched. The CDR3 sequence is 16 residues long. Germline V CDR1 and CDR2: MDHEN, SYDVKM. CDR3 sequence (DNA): TGTGCCAGCAGTTCTCTGGACAGGGTGGGCAATCAGCCCCAGCATTTT. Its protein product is CASSSLDRVGNQPQHF.

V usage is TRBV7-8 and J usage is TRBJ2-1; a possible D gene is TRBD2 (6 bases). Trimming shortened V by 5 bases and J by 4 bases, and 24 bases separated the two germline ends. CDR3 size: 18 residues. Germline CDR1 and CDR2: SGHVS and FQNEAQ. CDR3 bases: TGTGCCAGCAGCAAACAGGCAGTAGCGGCCCCCTTTTACAATGAGCAGTTCTTC. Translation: CASSKQAVAAPFYNEQFF.

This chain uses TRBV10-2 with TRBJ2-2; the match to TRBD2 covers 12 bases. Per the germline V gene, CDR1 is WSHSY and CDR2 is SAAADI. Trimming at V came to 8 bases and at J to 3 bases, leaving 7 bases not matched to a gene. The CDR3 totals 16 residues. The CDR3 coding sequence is TGCGCCAGCTCAAATCTAGCGGGAGGGGACACCGGGGAGCTGTTTTTT. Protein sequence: CASSNLAGGDTGELFF.

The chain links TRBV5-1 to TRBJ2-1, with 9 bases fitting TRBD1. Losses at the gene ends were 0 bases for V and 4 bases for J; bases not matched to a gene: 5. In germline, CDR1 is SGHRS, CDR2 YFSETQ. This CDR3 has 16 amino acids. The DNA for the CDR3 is TGCGCCAGCAGCTTGGAACAGGGGGCATCATACAATGAGCAGTTCTTC. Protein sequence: CASSLEQGASYNEQFF.

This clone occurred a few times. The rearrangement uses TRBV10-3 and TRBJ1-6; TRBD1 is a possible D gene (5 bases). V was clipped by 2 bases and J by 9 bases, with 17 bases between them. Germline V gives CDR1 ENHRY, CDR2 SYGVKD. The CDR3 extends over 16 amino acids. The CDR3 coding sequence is TGTGCCATCAGTGAGGCAGGGCTAGGCGGTCGTTCACCCCTCCACTTT. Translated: CAISEAGLGGRSPLHF.

This CDR3 is CASSPGQGPYNEQFF. The CDR3 nucleotides are TGTGCCAGCAGCCCCGGACAGGGTCCGTACAATGAGCAGTTCTTC. The chain joins TRBV5-4 to TRBJ2-1; 8 nucleotides match TRBD1. The CDR3 has 15 amino acids. With 4 bases clipped from V and 4 bases from J, the junction kept 7 bases outside the gene matches. In germline, CDR1 is SGHNT, CDR2 YYREEE (reference sequence).

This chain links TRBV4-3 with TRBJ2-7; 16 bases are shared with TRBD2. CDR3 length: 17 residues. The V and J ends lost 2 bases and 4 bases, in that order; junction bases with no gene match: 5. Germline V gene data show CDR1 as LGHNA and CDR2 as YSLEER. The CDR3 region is CASSQSRGLAGGYEQYF. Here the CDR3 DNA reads TGCGCCAGCAGCCAAAGCAGGGGACTAGCGGGAGGGTACGAGCAGTACTTC.

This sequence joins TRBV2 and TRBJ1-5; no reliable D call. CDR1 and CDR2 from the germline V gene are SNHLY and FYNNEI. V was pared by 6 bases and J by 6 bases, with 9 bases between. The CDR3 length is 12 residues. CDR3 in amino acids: CASSWEAQPQHF. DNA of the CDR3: TGTGCCAGCAGCTGGGAGGCTCAGCCCCAGCATTTT. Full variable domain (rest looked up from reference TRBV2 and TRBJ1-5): EPEVTQTPSHQVTQMGQEVILRCVPISNHLYFYWYRQILGQKVEFLVSFYNNEISEKSEIFDDQFSVERPDGSNFTLKIRSTKLEDSAMYFCASSWEAQPQHFGDGTRLSIL.

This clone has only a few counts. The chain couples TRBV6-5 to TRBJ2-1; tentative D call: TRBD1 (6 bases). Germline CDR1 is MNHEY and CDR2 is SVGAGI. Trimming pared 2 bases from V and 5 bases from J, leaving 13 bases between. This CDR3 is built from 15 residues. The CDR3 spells CASSYPGEGNNEQFF. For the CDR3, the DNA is TGTGCCAGCAGTTACCCAGGGGAAGGTAACAATGAGCAGTTCTTC.

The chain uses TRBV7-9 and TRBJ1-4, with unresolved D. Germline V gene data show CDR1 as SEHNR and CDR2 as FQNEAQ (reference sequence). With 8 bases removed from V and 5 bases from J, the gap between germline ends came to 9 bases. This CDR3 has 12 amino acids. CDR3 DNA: TGTGCCAGCCGTGCCCAGAATGAAAAACTGTTTTTT. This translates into CASRAQNEKLFF.

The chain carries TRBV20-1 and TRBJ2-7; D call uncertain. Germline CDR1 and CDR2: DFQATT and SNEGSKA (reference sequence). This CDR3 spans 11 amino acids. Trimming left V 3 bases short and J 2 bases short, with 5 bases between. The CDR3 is CSASDTYEQYF. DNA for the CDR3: TGCAGTGCTAGCGACACCTACGAGCAGTACTTC.

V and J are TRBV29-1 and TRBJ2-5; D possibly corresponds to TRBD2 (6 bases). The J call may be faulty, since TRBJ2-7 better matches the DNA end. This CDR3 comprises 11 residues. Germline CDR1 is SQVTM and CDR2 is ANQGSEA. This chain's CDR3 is CSVAGGNEQYF. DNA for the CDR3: TGCAGCGTTGCTGGCGGGAACGAGCAGTACTTC.

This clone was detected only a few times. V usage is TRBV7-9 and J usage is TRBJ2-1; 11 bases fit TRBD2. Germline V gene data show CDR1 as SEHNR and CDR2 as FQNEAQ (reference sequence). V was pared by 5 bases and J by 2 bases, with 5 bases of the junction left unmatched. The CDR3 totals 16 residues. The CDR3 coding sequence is TGTGCCAGCAGCGTCCAGACTAGCGGGGCCTACAATGAGCAGTTCTTC. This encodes CASSVQTSGAYNEQFF.

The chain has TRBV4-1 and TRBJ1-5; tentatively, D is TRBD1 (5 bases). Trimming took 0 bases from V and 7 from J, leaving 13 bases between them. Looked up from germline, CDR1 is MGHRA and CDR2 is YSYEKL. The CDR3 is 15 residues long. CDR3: CASSQDIGAGQPQHF. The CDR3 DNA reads TGCGCCAGCAGCCAAGACATAGGGGCTGGGCAGCCCCAGCATTTT.

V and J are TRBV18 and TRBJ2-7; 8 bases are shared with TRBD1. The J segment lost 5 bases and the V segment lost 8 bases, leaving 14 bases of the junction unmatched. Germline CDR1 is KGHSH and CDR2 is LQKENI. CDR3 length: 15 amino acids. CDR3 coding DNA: TGTGCCAGCCAGGCAGTTCGGACAGGGATCGACGAGCAGTACTTC. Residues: CASQAVRTGIDEQYF.

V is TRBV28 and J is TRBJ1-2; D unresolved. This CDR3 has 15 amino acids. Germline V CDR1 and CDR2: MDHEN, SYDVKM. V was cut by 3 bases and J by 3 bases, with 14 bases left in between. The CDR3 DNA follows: TGTGCCAGCAGTTTCACGGCAGCGAATGACTATGGCTACACCTTC. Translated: CASSFTAANDYGYTF.

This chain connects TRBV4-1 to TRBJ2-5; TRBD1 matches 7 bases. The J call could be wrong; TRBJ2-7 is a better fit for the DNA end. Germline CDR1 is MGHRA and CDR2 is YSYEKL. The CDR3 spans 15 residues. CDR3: CASSHLRQGPYEQYF. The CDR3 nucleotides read TGCGCCAGCAGCCATCTTCGACAGGGACCCTACGAGCAGTACTTC.

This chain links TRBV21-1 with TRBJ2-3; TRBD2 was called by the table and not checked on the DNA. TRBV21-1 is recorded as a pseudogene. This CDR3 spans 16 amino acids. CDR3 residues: CASSQGLEQEDDTQYF. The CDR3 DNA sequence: TGTGCCAGCAGCCAGGGACTAGAGCAAGAGGACGATACGCAGTATTTT.

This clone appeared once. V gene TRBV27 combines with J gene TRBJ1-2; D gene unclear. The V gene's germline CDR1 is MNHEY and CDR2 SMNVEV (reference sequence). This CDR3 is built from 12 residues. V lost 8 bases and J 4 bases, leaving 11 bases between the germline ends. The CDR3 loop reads CASYKAAYGYTF. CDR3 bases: TGTGCCAGCTATAAGGCGGCCTATGGCTACACCTTC.

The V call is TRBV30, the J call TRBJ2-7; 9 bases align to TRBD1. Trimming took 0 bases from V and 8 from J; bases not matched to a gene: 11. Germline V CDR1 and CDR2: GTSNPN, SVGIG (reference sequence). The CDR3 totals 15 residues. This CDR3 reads CAWSVLGQGSTKQYF. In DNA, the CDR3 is TGTGCCTGGAGTGTACTAGGACAGGGGTCTACGAAGCAGTACTTC.

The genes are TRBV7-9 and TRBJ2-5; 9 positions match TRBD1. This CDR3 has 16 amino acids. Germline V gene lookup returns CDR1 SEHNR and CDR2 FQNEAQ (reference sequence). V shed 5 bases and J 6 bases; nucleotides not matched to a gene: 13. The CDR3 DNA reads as TGTGCCAGCAGCCCAACACAGGGGGCGCGGAGACAGACCCAGTACTTC. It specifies CASSPTQGARRQTQYF.

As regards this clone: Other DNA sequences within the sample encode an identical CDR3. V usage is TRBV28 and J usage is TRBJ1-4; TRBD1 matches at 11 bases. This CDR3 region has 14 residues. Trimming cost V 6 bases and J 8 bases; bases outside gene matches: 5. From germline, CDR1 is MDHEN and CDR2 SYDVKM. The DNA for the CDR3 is TGTGCCAGCAGCCTGGACAGGGGGCGCGAAAAACTGTTTTTT. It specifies CASSLDRGREKLFF. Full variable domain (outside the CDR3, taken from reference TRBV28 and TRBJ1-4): DVKVTQSSRYLVKRTGEKVFLECVQDMDHENMFWYRQDPGLGLRLIYFSYDVKMKEKGDIPEGYSVSREKKERFSLILESASTNQTSMYLCASSLDRGREKLFFGSGTQLSVL.

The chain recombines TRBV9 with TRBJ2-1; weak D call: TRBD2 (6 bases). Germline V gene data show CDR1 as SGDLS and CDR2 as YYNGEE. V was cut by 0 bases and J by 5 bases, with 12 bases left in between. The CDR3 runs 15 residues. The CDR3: CASSVATGLNNEQFF. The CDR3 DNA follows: TGTGCCAGCAGCGTAGCTACGGGACTCAACAATGAGCAGTTCTTC.

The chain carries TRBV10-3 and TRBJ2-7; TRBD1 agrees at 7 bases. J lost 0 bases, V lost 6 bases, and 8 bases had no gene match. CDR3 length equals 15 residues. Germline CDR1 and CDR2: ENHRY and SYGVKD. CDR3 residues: CAISRGTQSSYEQYF. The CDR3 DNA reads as TGTGCCATCAGCAGGGGGACACAGAGCTCCTACGAGCAGTACTTC.

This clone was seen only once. CDR3 amino acids: CASSITDGWAQHF. For the CDR3, the DNA is TGTGCCAGTAGTATCACTGACGGGTGGGCCCAGCATTTT. The chain recombines TRBV19 with TRBJ1-5; D unclear. Trimming left V 3 bases short and J 11 bases short, with 14 bases between. Germline V gene sequence: CDR1 LNHDA, CDR2 SQIVND (reference sequence). The CDR3 runs to 13 residues.

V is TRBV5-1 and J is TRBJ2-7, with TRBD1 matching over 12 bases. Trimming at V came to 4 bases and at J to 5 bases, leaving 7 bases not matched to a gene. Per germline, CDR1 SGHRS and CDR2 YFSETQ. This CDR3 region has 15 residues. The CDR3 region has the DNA TGCGCCAGCAGCCGCGGGACAGGGGGCTACAACGAGCAGTACTTC. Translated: CASSRGTGGYNEQYF.

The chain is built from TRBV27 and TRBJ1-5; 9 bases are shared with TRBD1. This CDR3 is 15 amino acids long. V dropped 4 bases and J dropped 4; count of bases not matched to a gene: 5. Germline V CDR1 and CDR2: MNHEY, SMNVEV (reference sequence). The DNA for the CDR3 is TGTGCCAGCAGTTCCTGGACAGGGGTAAATCAGCCCCAGCATTTT. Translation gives CASSSWTGVNQPQHF.